This T cell receptor (beta chain) was recorded in a study of Graves' ophthalmopathy and Graves' hyperthyroidism. Overall study findings and caveats: The model's prediction of ophthalmopathy progression had 65% to 71% sensitivity and around 77% specificity. Blood shared most expanded thyroid clonotypes above 0.001 frequency.

The authors amplified TCR beta CDR3 regions from RNA transcripts. The first-round RT-PCR employed HTBI primers together with the Qiagen OneStep RT-PCR kit. A multiplex PCR was then performed as the second round. TCRdb called the multiplex PCR reads again in MiXCR, with one record for every CDR3 protein. This sample yields 400,000 to 450,000 distinct CDR3 sequences, of which 20% to 25% are seen a single time; under 3.5% belongs to the top ten. Germline loops: CDR1 MNHNS, CDR2 SASEGT. The CDR3 length is 17 residues. The ends lost 0 bases at V and 9 bases at J; junction bases unmatched: 9. Of note for this clonotype: Its antigen remains unknown.

The receptor's source is a woman under 30 with stable Graves' hyperthyroidism. Sequencing was performed on peripheral blood. The V call is TRBV6-1, the J call TRBJ2-4; 12 positions match TRBD2. The chain's CDR3 is CASSEALAGGAGGIQYF. The CDR3 region has the DNA TGTGCCAGCAGTGAAGCGCTAGCGGGAGGGGCGGGGGGCATTCAGTACTTC.